The 10 T cell receptor beta chains below were found in one sample sequenced in a study of T cells in Graves' hyperthyroidism and ophthalmopathy. TCR beta CDR3 sequences were amplified from RNA transcripts. Carried out on the TCR CDR3, a first-round RT-PCR used the HTBI primer set. TCRdb called the multiplex PCR reads again in MiXCR, with one record for every CDR3 protein. The profile shows 750,000 to 900,000 distinct CDR3 sequences, around 39% of them singletons. Sample: blood. The receptors shown here come from a man aged 18 to 29 with Graves' hyperthyroidism.

This clonotype came up many times. The J gene is TRBJ1-2, the V gene TRBV6-6; D gene unclear. Germline V gives CDR1 MNHNY, CDR2 SVGAGI (reference sequence). Between the trimmed V and J ends, which lost 2 bases and 3 bases, there was a span of 7 bases. The CDR3 length is 13 residues. CDR3 sequence reads: CASSYEEDYGYTF. CDR3 DNA sequence: TGTGCCAGCAGTTACGAGGAGGACTATGGCTACACCTTC.

The chain employs TRBV6-5 and TRBJ1-6, with TRBD1 matching over 7 bases. The germline gives CDR1 MNHEY, CDR2 SVGAGI. The CDR3 extends over 15 amino acids. The trim removed 2 bases at V and 6 bases at J, leaving 4 bases unmatched. In nucleotides, the CDR3 is TGTGCCAGCAGTTACGCCGACAGGGTTAATTCACCCCTCCACTTT. As protein: CASSYADRVNSPLHF.

The J gene is TRBJ2-5, the V gene TRBV10-3; 8 bases map to TRBD2. The tail of the sequence fits TRBJ2-1 better, so the J call may be wrong. Germline-derived CDR1 and CDR2 are ENHRY and SYGVKD. The CDR3 covers 14 residues. The CDR3 DNA sequence: TGTGCCATCAGTACTAGCGGAGGGGCGGATGAGCAGTTCTTC. It translates to CAISTSGGADEQFF.

This clonotype was counted a few times. This chain uses TRBV13 with TRBJ2-7, with a possible D match to TRBD1 (6 bases). CDR1 and CDR2 (germline): PRHDT, FYEKMQ (reference sequence). V lost 3 bases, J lost 6 bases, and 12 bases lay in between. The CDR3 has 13 amino acids. In nucleotides, the CDR3 is TGTGCCAGCAGCTTGGGTAGCAGGGGCGAGCAGTACTTC. The encoded protein is CASSLGSRGEQYF.

This clonotype was observed once. Compared with germline, one end of the junction differs, possibly owing to a read error. The chain couples TRBV9 to TRBJ2-7, with TRBD1 matching over 7 bases. Germline assignment: CDR1 SGDLS and CDR2 YYNGEE. This CDR3 is 15 amino acids long. The CDR3 DNA is TGTGCCAGCAGCCCCGAGGGGGCCCCTTCAGCCGAGCAGTGCTTC. It is translated as CASSPEGAPSAEQCF.

This clonotype was observed at least ten times. The rearrangement links TRBV12-3 or TRBV12-4 to TRBJ2-7; D not certain. V lost 6 bases and J 1 base, leaving 7 bases between the germline ends. The CDR3 is 12 residues long. CDR3 DNA: TGTGCCAGCAGCTTAAGGTCCTACGAGCAGTACTTC. Translated: CASSLRSYEQYF.

This chain joins TRBV29-1 and TRBJ1-2; D unresolved. This CDR3 comprises 12 residues. Germline V lookup: CDR1 SQVTM, CDR2 ANQGSEA. The CDR3 is CTWRQLGGGYTF. The CDR3 region has the DNA TGCACCTGGAGGCAGCTCGGAGGAGGCTACACCTTC.

With respect to this clonotype: The CDR3 end shows no conserved phenylalanine or tryptophan, and so a read error is likely. The limits of the CDR3 on the DNA are not certain, so only TCRdb's listed CDR3 is given. J is TRBJ1-4 and V is TRBV12-3 or TRBV12-4. Termini included, the CDR3 measures 9 amino acids. The CDR3 is CASSGLAGG.

The rearrangement links TRBV4-1 to TRBJ2-5; 7 nucleotides line up with TRBD2. The CDR3 is made up of 15 amino acids. The junction had 4 bases not matched to a gene; V was cut back by 1 base and J by 2 bases. CDR1 and CDR2 from the germline V gene are MGHRA and YSYEKL. The CDR3 loop is CASSQGLAVQETQYF. The DNA of the CDR3 is TGCGCCAGCAGCCAAGGTCTAGCGGTTCAAGAGACCCAGTACTTC.

CDR3 nucleotide sequence: TGTGCCAGCAGTTACTCGGGCCAGAACACCGGGGAGCTGTTTTTT. As protein: CASSYSGQNTGELFF. The chain carries TRBV6-5 and TRBJ2-2; unclear D gene. Germline values: CDR1 MNHEY, CDR2 SVGAGI. V was trimmed by 0 bases and J by 1 base, leaving 6 bases between them. This CDR3 region has 15 residues.